The clone carrying this T cell receptor beta chain has only a few counts. V shed 0 bases and J shed 0 bases, with 9 bases lying between them. The CDR3 totals 15 residues. Germline values: CDR1 ENHRY, CDR2 SYGVKD. The entry originates in a study of T-cell reconstitution after alpha-beta-depleted transplantation in children. Preparation of the TCRbeta library involved a method that used unique molecular identifiers. TCRdb re-derived calls from the PCR reads in MiXCR, one entry per CDR3 protein. In the table there are roughly 500,000 distinct CDR3 sequences, approximately 16% of which are singletons. Sequencing used PBMCs from the stem cell graft donor, obtained from the stem cell graft. The genes are TRBV10-3 and TRBJ2-7, with D perhaps TRBD1 (6 bases). The TCR comes from a human donor who donated a stem cell graft to a child with acute lymphoblastic leukemia. DNA for the CDR3: TGTGCCATCAGTGAGTCCAGGGGCGACTCCTACGAGCAGTACTTC. It is translated as CAISESRGDSYEQYF.